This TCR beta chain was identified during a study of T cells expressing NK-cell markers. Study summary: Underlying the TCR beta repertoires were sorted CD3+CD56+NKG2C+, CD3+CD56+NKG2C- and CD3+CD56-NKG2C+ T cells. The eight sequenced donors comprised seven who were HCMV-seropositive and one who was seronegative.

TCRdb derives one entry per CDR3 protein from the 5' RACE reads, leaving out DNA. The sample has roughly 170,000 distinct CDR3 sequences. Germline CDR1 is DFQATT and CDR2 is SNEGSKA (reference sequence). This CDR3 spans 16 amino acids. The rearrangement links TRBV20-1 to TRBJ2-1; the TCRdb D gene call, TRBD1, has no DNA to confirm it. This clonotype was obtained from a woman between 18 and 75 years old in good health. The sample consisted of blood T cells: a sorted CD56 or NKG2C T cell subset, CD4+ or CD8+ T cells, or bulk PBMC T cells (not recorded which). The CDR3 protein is CSAESGTGVTYNEQFF.